These T cell receptor beta chains were read from a single sample in a study of T cell responses to AZD1222 COVID-19 vaccine. The table came from immunoSEQ multiplex PCR; TCRdb's copy has only in-frame clones and leaves some out. The sample has 100,000 or so clones; about 93% are singletons. Sequencing used peripheral blood, obtained on day 0 of AZD1222 vaccination. The source of these receptors is an adult in good health. The CDR3 runs from the conserved cysteine through the conserved F or W. The D gene is left open where the match is weak. Rows give clone size only sometimes, using once, few, many, or a class for an expanded clone.

clone_size,v_call,j_call,d_call,cdr3_aa,cdr3_nt
NA,TRBV6-5,TRBJ1-6,NA,CASSYSGANSPLHF,TGTGCCAGCAGTTACTCAGGGGCTAATTCACCCCTCCACTTT
NA,TRBV5-4,TRBJ2-7,NA,CASSLRRGLDEQYF,TGTGCCAGCAGCTTGAGGCGGGGTTTGGACGAGCAGTACTTC
NA,TRBV27,TRBJ2-1,TRBD2,CASSARLAGLFF,TGTGCCAGCAGTGCCCGACTAGCGGGTCTGTTCTTC
NA,TRBV29-1,TRBJ2-2,NA,CSARGGELFF,TGCAGCGCGAGGGGCGGGGAGCTGTTTTTT
NA,TRBV7-9,TRBJ1-3,NA,CASSNQNPSGNTIYF,TGTGCCAGCAGCAACCAGAATCCATCTGGAAACACCATATATTTT
NA,TRBV27,TRBJ1-4,NA,CASSLRLRYNEKLFF,TGTGCCAGCAGTTTAAGGCTACGCTATAATGAAAAACTGTTTTTT
NA,TRBV28,TRBJ1-4,NA,CASSFSGTPRGKLFF,TGTGCCAGCAGTTTCTCCGGGACTCCTAGGGGAAAACTGTTTTTT
NA,TRBV24-1,TRBJ1-2,TRBD1,CATRPTGTGYGYTF,TGTGCCACCAGGCCCACCGGGACAGGGTATGGCTACACCTTC
NA,TRBV9,TRBJ2-1,NA,CASSVGLSGSSYNEQFF,TGTGCCAGCAGCGTAGGCTTGAGCGGTAGCTCCTACAATGAGCAGTTCTTC
few,TRBV5-4,TRBJ2-7,NA,CASSFGSYEQYF,TGTGCCAGCAGCTTTGGGAGCTACGAGCAGTACTTC
NA,TRBV5-6,TRBJ2-5,NA,CASSLRTLLGTQYF,TGTGCCAGCAGCTTGCGGACCCTGCTTGGGACCCAGTACTTC
NA,TRBV28,TRBJ2-5,TRBD1,CASSDRDRRLETQYF,TGTGCCAGCAGCGATAGGGACAGGCGTTTGGAGACCCAGTACTTC
NA,TRBV15,TRBJ1-5,NA,CATSREADSNQPQHF,TGTGCCACCAGCAGAGAGGCAGATAGCAATCAGCCCCAGCATTTT
NA,TRBV19,TRBJ2-1,TRBD2,CATQSGRAPYNEQFF,TGTGCCACCCAGAGCGGGAGGGCCCCCTACAATGAGCAGTTCTTC
NA,TRBV7-2,TRBJ1-2,NA,CASSYRNRDGYTF,TGTGCCAGCAGCTATAGGAACAGGGATGGCTACACCTTC
NA,TRBV7-2,TRBJ1-5,NA,CASSLGASIHQPQHF,TGTGCCAGCAGCTTAGGGGCTTCCATTCATCAGCCCCAGCATTTT
NA,TRBV18,TRBJ1-3,NA,CASSPKEYGTAGNTIYF,TGTGCCAGCTCACCAAAGGAATACGGGACGGCTGGAAACACCATATATTTT
NA,TRBV21-1,TRBJ1-6,NA,CASSKAGVPAPPTPLHF,TGTGCCAGCAGCAAGGCCGGGGTCCCCGCTCCACCGACGCCCCTCCACTTT
NA,TRBV19,TRBJ2-2,NA,CASSIAMGELFF,TGTGCCAGTAGTATAGCGATGGGGGAGCTGTTTTTT
NA,TRBV9,TRBJ2-5,NA,CASSVERGETQYF,TGTGCCAGCAGCGTAGAGAGGGGAGAGACCCAGTACTTC
NA,TRBV7-3,TRBJ2-5,TRBD2,CASQSSGGETQYF,TGTGCCTCCCAGTCTAGCGGGGGAGAGACCCAGTACTTC
NA,TRBV6-5,TRBJ2-1,NA,CASTRTGYNEQFF,TGTGCCAGCACCCGGACTGGCTACAATGAGCAGTTCTTC
NA,TRBV7-2,TRBJ1-1,TRBD1,CASRDRKNTEAFF,TGTGCCAGCAGGGACAGGAAGAACACTGAAGCTTTCTTT
NA,TRBV28,TRBJ1-3,NA,CASSFQLGWEGTIYF,TGTGCCAGCAGTTTCCAATTAGGATGGGAGGGCACCATATATTTT
NA,TRBV7-8,TRBJ2-3,NA,CASPWDTQYF,TGTGCCAGCCCCTGGGATACGCAGTATTTT
NA,TRBV5-4,TRBJ2-3,NA,CASSLQGSTDTQYF,TGTGCCAGCAGCTTACAGGGCAGCACAGATACGCAGTATTTT
once,TRBV5-1,TRBJ2-2,TRBD2,CASSAGEITGELFF,TGCGCCAGCAGCGCGGGAGAGATCACCGGGGAGCTGTTTTTT
NA,TRBV27,TRBJ1-6,TRBD1,CASVRGPPYNSPLHF,TGTGCCAGCGTCAGGGGGCCCCCCTATAATTCACCCCTCCACTTT
NA,TRBV7-2,TRBJ2-1,NA,CASSPRMAGSPYNEQFF,TGTGCCAGCAGCCCCCGGATGGCGGGAAGCCCCTACAATGAGCAGTTCTTC
NA,TRBV3-1/TRBV3-2,TRBJ2-1,TRBD1,CASSHADRAYNEQFF,TGTGCCAGCAGCCACGCGGACAGGGCTTACAATGAGCAGTTCTTC
NA,TRBV9,TRBJ2-1,NA,CASSVARGEQFF,TGTGCCAGCAGCGTAGCTCGCGGTGAGCAGTTCTTC
NA,TRBV6-5,TRBJ2-7,NA,CASSYVDGSNYEQYF,TGTGCCAGCAGTTATGTGGACGGGAGTAACTACGAGCAGTACTTC
NA,TRBV6-2/TRBV6-3,TRBJ2-2,TRBD2,CASSPGTTSGELFF,TGTGCCAGCAGTCCCGGGACTACTTCCGGGGAGCTGTTTTTT
NA,TRBV29-1,TRBJ2-1,TRBD2,CSARDYYNEQFF,TGCAGCGCCCGGGACTACTACAATGAGCAGTTCTTC
NA,TRBV27,TRBJ2-7,TRBD1,CASRGQGGKYF,TGTGCCAGCAGGGGACAGGGGGGGAAGTACTTC
NA,TRBV7-7,TRBJ2-1,TRBD2,CASSLRGLAGGLNEQFF,TGTGCCAGCAGCCTTAGAGGACTAGCGGGAGGTCTCAATGAGCAGTTCTTC
NA,TRBV28,TRBJ1-2,NA,CASTLHTGAANYGYTF,TGTGCCAGCACCCTGCATACGGGGGCAGCTAACTATGGCTACACCTTC
few,TRBV5-1,TRBJ2-2,NA,CASRGGAGELFF,TGCGCCAGCAGAGGAGGGGCCGGGGAGCTGTTTTTT
NA,TRBV28,TRBJ2-3,TRBD2,CASSNTLAGSTDTQYF,TGTGCCAGCAGCAACACTCTAGCGGGGAGCACAGATACGCAGTATTTT
NA,TRBV5-6,TRBJ1-2,NA,CASSLTGSYGYTF,TGTGCCAGCAGCTTGACGGGGAGCTATGGCTACACCTTC
NA,TRBV19,TRBJ2-7,NA,CASGPSYEQYF,TGTGCCAGCGGCCCCTCCTACGAGCAGTACTTC
NA,TRBV7-3,TRBJ2-5,NA,CASSLTTDETQYF,TGTGCCAGCAGCTTAACGACGGATGAGACCCAGTACTTC
once,TRBV27,TRBJ2-3,NA,CASSLADTQYF,TGTGCCAGCAGTTTAGCAGATACGCAGTATTTT
NA,TRBV9,TRBJ2-7,TRBD1,CASSEDREYEQYF,TGTGCCAGCAGCGAAGACAGGGAATACGAGCAGTACTTC
NA,TRBV6-5,TRBJ2-3,TRBD1,CASSYLGGSDTQYF,TGTGCCAGCAGTTACCTAGGGGGCTCGGATACGCAGTATTTT
NA,TRBV10-3,TRBJ2-1,TRBD2,CAIRTSAGRYNEQFF,TGTGCCATCAGAACTAGCGCGGGGAGATACAATGAGCAGTTCTTC
NA,TRBV19,TRBJ2-6,NA,CASRERGPLKEANVLTF,TGTGCCAGTAGGGAGAGGGGCCCTCTCAAAGAGGCCAACGTCCTGACTTTC
once,TRBV4-1,TRBJ2-3,NA,CASSQVRDLSTDTQYF,TGCGCCAGCAGCCAAGTTCGGGACCTAAGCACAGATACGCAGTATTTT
few,TRBV6-5,TRBJ2-7,NA,CASSRSRTYVEQYF,TGTGCCAGCAGTCGCAGTCGGACTTATGTGGAGCAGTACTTC
NA,TRBV6-4,TRBJ1-5,NA,CASTTREGQPQHF,TGTGCCAGCACCACCAGGGAAGGTCAGCCCCAGCATTTT
NA,TRBV7-8,TRBJ2-4,NA,CASSPLGNGIQYF,TGTGCCAGCAGCCCCCTAGGAAATGGTATTCAGTACTTC
NA,TRBV2,TRBJ2-1,NA,CASGDASSYNEQFF,TGTGCCAGTGGCGACGCTAGCTCCTACAATGAGCAGTTCTTC
NA,TRBV6-5,TRBJ2-5,NA,CASSYDQETQYF,TGTGCCAGCAGTTATGATCAAGAGACCCAGTACTTC